This TCR beta chain was documented in a study of cytomegalovirus exposure and HLA in healthy donors. Overall study: Ancestry clustering placed more than 65% of roughly 400 genotyped donors in the Caucasian-associated cluster.

The study ran its PCR with 60 Vbeta and 13 Jbeta primers. Repertoires were generated with immunoSEQ multiplex PCR, while TCRdb's copy carries only in-frame clones and drops some. The sample lists some 89,000 clones; just over 70% were seen once. The CDR3 covers 14 residues. The germline V gene encodes CDR1 MDHEN and CDR2 SYDVKM. Unmatched junction bases numbered 10, after V lost 6 bases and J lost 10 bases. Donors consisted of healthy bone marrow donors. Source material: PBMCs. The origin of this receptor is a man aged 60 to 69 in good health and CMV-seronegative. V usage is TRBV28 and J usage is TRBJ1-4; 8 nucleotides agree with TRBD1. The CDR3 is CASSSDREGGKLFF. The CDR3 DNA sequence: TGTGCCAGCAGCTCGGACAGGGAAGGGGGAAAACTGTTTTTT.